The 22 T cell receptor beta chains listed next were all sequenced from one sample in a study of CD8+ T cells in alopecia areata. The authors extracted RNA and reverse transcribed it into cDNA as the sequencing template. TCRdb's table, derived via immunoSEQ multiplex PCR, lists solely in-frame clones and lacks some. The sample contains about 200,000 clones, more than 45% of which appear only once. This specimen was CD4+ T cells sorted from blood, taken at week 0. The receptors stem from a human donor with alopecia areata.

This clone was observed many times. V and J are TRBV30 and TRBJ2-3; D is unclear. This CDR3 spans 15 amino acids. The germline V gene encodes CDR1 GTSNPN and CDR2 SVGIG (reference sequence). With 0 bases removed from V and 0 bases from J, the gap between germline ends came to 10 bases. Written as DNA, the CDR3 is TGTGCCTGGAGTGTACGGGTGGGAAGCACAGATACGCAGTATTTT. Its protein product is CAWSVRVGSTDTQYF.

The CDR3 reads CASSLGPGTYGYTF. In DNA, the CDR3 is TGTGCCAGCAGCTTAGGCCCGGGTACCTATGGCTACACCTTC. The rearrangement joins TRBV7-2 to TRBJ1-2; no firm D call. Germline CDR1 SGHTA, CDR2 FQGNSA. The CDR3 length is 14 residues. V dropped 1 base and J dropped 4 bases, with 10 bases sitting between them.

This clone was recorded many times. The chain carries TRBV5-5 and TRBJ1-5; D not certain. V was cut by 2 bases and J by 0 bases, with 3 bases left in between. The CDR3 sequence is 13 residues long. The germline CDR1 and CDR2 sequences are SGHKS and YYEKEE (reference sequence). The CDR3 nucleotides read TGTGCCAGCAGCTTTGGTAGCAATCAGCCCCAGCATTTT. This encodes CASSFGSNQPQHF.

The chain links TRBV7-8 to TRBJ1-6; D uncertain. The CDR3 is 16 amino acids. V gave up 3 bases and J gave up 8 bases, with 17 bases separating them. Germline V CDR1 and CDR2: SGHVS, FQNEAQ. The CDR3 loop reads CASSFQGSGNHSPLHF. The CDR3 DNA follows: TGTGCCAGCAGCTTCCAAGGGTCGGGGAACCATTCACCCCTCCACTTT.

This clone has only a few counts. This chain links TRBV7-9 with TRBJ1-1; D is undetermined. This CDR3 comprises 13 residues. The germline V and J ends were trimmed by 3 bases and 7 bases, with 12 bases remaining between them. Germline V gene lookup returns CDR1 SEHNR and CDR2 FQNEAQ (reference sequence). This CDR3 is CASSFIIRGEAFF. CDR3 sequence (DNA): TGTGCCAGCAGCTTTATCATACGGGGTGAAGCTTTCTTT.

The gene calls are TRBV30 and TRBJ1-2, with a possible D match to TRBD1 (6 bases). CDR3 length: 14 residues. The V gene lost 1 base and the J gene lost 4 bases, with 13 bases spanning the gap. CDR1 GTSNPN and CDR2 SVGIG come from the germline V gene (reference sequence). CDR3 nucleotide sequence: TGTGCCTGGAGTGGGACAGTCTTTATCTATGGCTACACCTTC. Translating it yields CAWSGTVFIYGYTF.

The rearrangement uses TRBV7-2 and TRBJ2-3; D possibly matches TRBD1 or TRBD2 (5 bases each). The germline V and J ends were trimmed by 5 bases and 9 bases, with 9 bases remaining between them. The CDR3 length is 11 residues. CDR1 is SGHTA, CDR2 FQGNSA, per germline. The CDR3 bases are TGTGCCAGCAGCGCAGAGGGGACGCAGTATTTT. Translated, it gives CASSAEGTQYF.

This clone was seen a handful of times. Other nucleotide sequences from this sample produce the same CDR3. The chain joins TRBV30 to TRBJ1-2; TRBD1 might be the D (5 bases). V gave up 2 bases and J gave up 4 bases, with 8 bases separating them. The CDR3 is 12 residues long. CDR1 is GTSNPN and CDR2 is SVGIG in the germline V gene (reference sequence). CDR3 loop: CAWSPDSYGYTF. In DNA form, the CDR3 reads TGTGCCTGGAGTCCCGACAGCTATGGCTACACCTTC.

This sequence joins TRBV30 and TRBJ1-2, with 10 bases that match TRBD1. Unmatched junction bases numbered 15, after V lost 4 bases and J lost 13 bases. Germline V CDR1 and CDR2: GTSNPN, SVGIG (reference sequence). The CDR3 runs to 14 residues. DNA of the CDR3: TGTGCCTGGAAACACCGACGGGACAGGGGAGTGTTCACCTTC. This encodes CAWKHRRDRGVFTF. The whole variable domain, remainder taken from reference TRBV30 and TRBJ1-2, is SQTIHQWPATLVQPVGSPLSLECTVEGTSNPNLYWYRQAAGRGLQLLFYSVGIGQISSEVPQNLSASRPQDRQFILSSKKLLLSDSGFYLCAWKHRRDRGVFTFGSGTRLTVV.

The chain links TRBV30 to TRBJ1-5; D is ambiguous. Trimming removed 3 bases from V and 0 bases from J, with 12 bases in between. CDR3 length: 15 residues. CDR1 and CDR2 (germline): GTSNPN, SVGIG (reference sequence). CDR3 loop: CAWRAAGNSNQPQHF. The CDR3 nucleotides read TGTGCCTGGAGAGCTGCTGGCAATAGCAATCAGCCCCAGCATTTT.

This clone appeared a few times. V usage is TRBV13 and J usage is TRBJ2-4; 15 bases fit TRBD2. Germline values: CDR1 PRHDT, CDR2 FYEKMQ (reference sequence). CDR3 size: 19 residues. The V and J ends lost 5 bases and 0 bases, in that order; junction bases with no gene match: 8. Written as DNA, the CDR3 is TGTGCCAGCAGCCCCCAGGGACTAGCGGGAGGTGTAGCCAAAAACATTCAGTACTTC. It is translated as CASSPQGLAGGVAKNIQYF. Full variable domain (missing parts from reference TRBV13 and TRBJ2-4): AAGVIQSPRHLIKEKRETATLKCYPIPRHDTVYWYQQGPGQDPQFLISFYEKMQSDKGSIPDRFSAQQFSDYHSELNMSSLELGDSALYFCASSPQGLAGGVAKNIQYFGAGTRLSVL.

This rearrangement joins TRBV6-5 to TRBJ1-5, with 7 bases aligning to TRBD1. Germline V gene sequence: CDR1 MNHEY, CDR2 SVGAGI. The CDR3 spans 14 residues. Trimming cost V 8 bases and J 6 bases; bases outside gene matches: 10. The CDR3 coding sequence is TGTGCCAGCTGGTCAGGGGGTTTTGCTCAGCCCCAGCATTTT. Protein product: CASWSGGFAQPQHF.

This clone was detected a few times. CDR3 bases: TGTGCCAGCAGCTCTCCATCGGGACAGCTATACAATGAGCAGTTCTTC. The encoded protein is CASSSPSGQLYNEQFF. This chain joins TRBV5-6 and TRBJ2-1, with 7 bases identical to TRBD1. The ends lost 3 bases at V and 4 bases at J; junction bases unmatched: 10. The germline gives CDR1 SGHDT, CDR2 YYEEEE. The CDR3 runs to 16 residues.

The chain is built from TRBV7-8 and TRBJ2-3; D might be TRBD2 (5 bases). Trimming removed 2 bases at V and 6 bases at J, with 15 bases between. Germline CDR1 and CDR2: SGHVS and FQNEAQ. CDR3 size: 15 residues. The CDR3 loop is CASSLRGPTRDTQYF. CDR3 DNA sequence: TGTGCCAGCAGCTTAAGAGGGCCGACCCGGGATACGCAGTATTTT.

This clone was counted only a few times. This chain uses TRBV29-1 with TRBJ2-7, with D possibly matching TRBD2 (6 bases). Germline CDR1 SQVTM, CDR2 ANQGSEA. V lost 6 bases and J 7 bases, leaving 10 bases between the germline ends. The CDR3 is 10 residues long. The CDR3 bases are TGCAGCGTCCGCGGGGTAGAGCAGTACTTC. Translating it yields CSVRGVEQYF.

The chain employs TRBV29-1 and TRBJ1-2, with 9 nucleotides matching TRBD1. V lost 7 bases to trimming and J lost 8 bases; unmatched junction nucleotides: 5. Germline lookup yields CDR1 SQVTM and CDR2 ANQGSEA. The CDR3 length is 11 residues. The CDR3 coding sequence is TGCAGCGCCGGGACAGGGCCCGGCTACACCTTC. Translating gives CSAGTGPGYTF.

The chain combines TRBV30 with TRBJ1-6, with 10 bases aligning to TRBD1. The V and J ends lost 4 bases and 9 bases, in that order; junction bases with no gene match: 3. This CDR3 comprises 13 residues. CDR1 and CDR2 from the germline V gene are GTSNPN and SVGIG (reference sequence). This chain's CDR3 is CAWMGTGASPLHF. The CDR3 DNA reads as TGTGCCTGGATGGGGACAGGGGCTTCACCCCTCCACTTT.

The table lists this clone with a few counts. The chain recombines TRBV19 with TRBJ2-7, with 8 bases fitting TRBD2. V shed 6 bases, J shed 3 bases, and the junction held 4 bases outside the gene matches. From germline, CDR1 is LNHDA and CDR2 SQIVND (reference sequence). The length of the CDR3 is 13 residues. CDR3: CASSPGTSYEQYF. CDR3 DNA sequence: TGTGCCAGTAGCCCCGGGACTAGCTACGAGCAGTACTTC.

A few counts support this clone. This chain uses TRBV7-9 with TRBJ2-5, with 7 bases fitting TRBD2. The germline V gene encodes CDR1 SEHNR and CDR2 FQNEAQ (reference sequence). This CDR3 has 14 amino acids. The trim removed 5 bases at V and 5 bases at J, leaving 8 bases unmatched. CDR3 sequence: CASSLRGGVETQYF. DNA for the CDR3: TGTGCCAGCAGCCTCCGGGGAGGGGTGGAGACCCAGTACTTC.

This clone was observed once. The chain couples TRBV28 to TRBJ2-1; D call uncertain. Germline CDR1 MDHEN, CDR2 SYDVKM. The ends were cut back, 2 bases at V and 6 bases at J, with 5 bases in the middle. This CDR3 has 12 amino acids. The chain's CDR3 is CASSLPLNEQFF. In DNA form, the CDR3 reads TGTGCCAGCAGTTTACCCCTCAATGAGCAGTTCTTC.

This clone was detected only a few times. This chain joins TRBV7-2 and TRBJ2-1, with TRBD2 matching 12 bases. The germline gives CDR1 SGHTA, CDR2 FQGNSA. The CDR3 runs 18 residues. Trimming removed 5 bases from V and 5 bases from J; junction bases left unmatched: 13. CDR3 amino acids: CASSESRSSGRVHNEQFF. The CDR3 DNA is TGTGCCAGCAGCGAGAGCAGGTCTAGCGGGAGGGTTCACAATGAGCAGTTCTTC.

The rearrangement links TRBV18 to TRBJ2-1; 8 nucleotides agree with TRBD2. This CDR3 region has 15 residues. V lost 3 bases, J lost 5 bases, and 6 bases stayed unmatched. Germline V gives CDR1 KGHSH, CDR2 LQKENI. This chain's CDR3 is CASSPGTGGNNEQFF. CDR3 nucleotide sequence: TGTGCCAGCTCACCCGGGACGGGAGGGAACAATGAGCAGTTCTTC.